Below, one TCR beta chain is given with its context. Its antigen is as yet unknown. Only in-frame clones appear in the TCRdb table, and some are missing; sequencing was by immunoSEQ multiplex PCR. The sample contains more than 85,000 clones, 80% to 95% of which appear only once. The sample comes from a study of PD-1 blockade in classical Hodgkin lymphoma. Study overall: Patients were treated with nivolumab at 3 mg/kg, and this was given intravenously every 2 weeks. Study findings and constraints: Exclusion was applied to patients who started nivolumab under 1 year after ASCT.

Every patient had relapsed following autologous stem cell transplantation, and cohorts differed in brentuximab vedotin exposure. The CDR3 contains 12 residues. Trimming cost V 2 bases and J 5 bases, with 6 bases left between them. CDR1 is SEHNR, CDR2 FQNEAQ, per germline (reference sequence). The input for sequencing was peripheral blood mononuclear cells (PBMCs), taken before the second cycle of nivolumab. The clonotype comes from a human donor with classical Hodgkin lymphoma. The genes are TRBV7-9 and TRBJ2-5; D not resolved. The CDR3 region has the DNA TGTGCCAGCAGCTTAATAAGCGAGACCCAGTACTTC. Its protein product is CASSLISETQYF.